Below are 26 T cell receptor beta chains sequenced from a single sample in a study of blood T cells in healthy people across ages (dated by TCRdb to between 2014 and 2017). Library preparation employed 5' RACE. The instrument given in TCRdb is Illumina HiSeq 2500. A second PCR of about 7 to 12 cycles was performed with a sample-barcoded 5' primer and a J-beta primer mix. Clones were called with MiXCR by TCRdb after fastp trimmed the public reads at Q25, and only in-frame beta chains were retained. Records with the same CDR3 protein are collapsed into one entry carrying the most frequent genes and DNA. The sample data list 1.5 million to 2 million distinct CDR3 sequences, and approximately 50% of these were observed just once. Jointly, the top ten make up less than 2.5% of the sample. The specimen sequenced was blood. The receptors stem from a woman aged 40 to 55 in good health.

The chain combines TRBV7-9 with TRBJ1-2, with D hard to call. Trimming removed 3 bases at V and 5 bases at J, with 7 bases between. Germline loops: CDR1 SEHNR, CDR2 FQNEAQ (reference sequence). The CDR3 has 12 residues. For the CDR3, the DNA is TGTGCCAGCAGCTTTGAGCGATATGGCTACACCTTC. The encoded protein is CASSFERYGYTF.

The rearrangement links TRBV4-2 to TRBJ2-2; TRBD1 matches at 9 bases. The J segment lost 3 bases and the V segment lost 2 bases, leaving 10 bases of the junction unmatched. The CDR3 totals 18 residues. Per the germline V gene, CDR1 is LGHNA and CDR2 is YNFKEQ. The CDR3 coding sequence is TGTGCCAGCAGCCAAACGAGGTGGACAGGGGAGTACACCGGGGAGCTGTTTTTT. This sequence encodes CASSQTRWTGEYTGELFF.

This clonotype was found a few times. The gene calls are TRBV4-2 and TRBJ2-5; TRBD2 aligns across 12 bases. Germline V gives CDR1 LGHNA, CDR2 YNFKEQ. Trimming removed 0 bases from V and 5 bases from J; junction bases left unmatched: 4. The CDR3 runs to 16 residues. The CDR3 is CASSQDLAGGHETQYF. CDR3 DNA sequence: TGTGCCAGCAGCCAAGATCTAGCGGGGGGGCATGAGACCCAGTACTTC.

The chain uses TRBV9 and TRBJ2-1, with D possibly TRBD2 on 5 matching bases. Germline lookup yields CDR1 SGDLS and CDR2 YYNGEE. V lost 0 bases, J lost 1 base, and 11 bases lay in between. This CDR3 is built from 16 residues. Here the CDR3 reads CASSVGITGSYNEQFF. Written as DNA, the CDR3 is TGTGCCAGCAGCGTAGGCATTACGGGGTCCTACAATGAGCAGTTCTTC.

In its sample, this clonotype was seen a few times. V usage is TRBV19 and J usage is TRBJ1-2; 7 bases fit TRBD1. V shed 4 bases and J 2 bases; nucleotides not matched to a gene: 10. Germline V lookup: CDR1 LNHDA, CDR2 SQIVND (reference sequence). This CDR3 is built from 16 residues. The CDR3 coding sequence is TGTGCCAGTAGTAGAAGACAGGGAAACTCCAACTATGGCTACACCTTC. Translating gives CASSRRQGNSNYGYTF.

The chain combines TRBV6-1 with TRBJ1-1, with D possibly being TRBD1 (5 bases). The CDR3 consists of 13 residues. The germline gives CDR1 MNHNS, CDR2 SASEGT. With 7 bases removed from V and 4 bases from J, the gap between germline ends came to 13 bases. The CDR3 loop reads CASTEGGVTEAFF. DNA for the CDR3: TGTGCCAGCACCGAAGGAGGGGTCACTGAAGCTTTCTTT.

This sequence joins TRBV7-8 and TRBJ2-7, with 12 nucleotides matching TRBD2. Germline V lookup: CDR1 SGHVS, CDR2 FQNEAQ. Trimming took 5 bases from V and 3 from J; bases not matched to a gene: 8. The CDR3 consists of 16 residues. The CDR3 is CASSLLAGGSNYEQYF. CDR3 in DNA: TGTGCCAGCAGCCTACTAGCGGGGGGCTCTAACTACGAGCAGTACTTC.

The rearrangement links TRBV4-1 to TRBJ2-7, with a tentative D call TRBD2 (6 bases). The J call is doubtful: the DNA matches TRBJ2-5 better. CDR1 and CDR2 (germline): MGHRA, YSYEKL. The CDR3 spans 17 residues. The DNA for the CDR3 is TGCGCCAGCAGCCAAGATCCCCTAGCGCGGGTCCGGGAGACCCAGTACTTC. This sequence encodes CASSQDPLARVRETQYF.

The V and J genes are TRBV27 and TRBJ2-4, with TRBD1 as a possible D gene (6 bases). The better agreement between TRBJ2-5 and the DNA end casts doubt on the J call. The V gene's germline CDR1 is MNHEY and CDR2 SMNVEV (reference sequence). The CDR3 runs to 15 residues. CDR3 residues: CASGKQGAGQETQYF. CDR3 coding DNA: TGTGCCAGCGGGAAACAGGGAGCAGGACAAGAGACCCAGTACTTC.

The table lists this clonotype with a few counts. The CDR3 spells CASSFRIQGQETQYF. DNA for the CDR3: TGTGCCAGCAGTTTTAGGATTCAAGGACAAGAGACCCAGTACTTC. The chain joins TRBV28 to TRBJ2-5; D gene ambiguous. This CDR3 is 15 amino acids long. The germline CDR1 and CDR2 sequences are MDHEN and SYDVKM. Trimming cost V 3 bases and J 2 bases, with 13 bases left between them.

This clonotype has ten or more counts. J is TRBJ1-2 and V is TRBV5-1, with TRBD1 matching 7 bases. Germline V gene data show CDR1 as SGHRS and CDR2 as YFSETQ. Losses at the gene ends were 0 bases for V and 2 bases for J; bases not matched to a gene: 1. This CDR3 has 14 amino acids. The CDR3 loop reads CASSLEGQNYGYTF. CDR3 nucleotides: TGCGCCAGCAGCTTGGAGGGACAGAACTATGGCTACACCTTC.

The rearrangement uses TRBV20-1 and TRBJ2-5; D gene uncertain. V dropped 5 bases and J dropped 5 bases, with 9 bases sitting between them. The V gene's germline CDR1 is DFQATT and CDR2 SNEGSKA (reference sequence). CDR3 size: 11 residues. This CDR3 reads CSAGREETQYF. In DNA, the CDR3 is TGCAGTGCTGGACGCGAGGAGACCCAGTACTTC.

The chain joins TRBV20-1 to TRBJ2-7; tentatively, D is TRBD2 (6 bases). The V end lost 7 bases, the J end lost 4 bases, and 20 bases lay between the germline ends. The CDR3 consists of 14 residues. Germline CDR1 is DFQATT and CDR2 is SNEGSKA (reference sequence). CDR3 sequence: CSVKRPGVEYEQYF. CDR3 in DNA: TGCAGTGTTAAAAGACCGGGGGTAGAATACGAGCAGTACTTC.

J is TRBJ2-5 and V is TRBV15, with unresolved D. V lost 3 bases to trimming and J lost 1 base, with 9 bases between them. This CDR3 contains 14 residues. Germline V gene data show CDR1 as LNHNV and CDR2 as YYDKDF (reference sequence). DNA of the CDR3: TGTGCCACCAGCAGGATGCGTAGCCAAGAGACCCAGTACTTC. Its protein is CATSRMRSQETQYF.

As DNA, the CDR3 is TGTGCCAGCAGGGCCACTGGCGGGGGGGCCACAGATACGCAGTATTTT. This encodes CASRATGGGATDTQYF. The chain uses TRBV2 and TRBJ2-3; 9 bases match TRBD2. V trimming: 6 bases; J trimming: 2 bases; junction bases outside the gene matches: 9. Looked up from germline, CDR1 is SNHLY and CDR2 is FYNNEI. This CDR3 region has 16 residues.

The CDR3 DNA reads as TGCAGCGTGGAAACTTCTAGGGCAGCTCCAGCTAACTATGGCTACACCTTC. Its translation: CSVETSRAAPANYGYTF. The chain has TRBV29-1 and TRBJ1-2; no clear D. V was trimmed by 6 bases and J by 0 bases, leaving 23 bases between them. Per the germline V gene, CDR1 is SQVTM and CDR2 is ANQGSEA. The CDR3 runs to 17 residues.

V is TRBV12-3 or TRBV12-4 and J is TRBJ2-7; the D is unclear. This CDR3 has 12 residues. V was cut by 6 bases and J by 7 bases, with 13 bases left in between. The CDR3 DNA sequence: TGTGCCAGCAGAGGGAATTCAAGGGAGCAGTACTTC. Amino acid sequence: CASRGNSREQYF.

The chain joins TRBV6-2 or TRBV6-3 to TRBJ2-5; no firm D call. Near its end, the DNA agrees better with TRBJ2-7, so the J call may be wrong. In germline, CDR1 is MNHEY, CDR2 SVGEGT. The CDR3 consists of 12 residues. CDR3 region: CASIDPKDEQYF. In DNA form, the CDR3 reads TGTGCCAGCATAGATCCGAAGGACGAGCAGTACTTC.

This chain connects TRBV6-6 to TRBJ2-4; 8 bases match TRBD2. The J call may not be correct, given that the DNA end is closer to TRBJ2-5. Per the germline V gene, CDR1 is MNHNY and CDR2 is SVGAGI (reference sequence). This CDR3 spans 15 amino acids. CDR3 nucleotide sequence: TGTGCCAGCACCTCCGGGAGGGGAAATGAGGAGACCCAGTACTTC. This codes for CASTSGRGNEETQYF.

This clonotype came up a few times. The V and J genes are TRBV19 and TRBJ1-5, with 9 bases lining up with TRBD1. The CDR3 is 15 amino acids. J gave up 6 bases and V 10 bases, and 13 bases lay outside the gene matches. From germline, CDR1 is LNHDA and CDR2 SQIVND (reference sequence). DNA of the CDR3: TGTGCCACCCGAAAAACAGGGGGCGCAGGTCAGCCCCAGCATTTT. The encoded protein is CATRKTGGAGQPQHF.

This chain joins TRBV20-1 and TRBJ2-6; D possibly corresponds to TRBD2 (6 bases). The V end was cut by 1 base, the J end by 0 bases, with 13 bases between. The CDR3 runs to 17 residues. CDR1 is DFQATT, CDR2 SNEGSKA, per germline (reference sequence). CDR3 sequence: CSARVRAGYSGANVLTF. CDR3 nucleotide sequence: TGCAGTGCTAGAGTTCGGGCGGGGTACTCTGGGGCCAACGTCCTGACTTTC.

The CDR3 region is CASSPASSGYEQYF. The DNA of the CDR3 is TGTGCCAGCAGCCCAGCGAGTAGCGGATACGAGCAGTACTTC. The J gene is TRBJ2-7, the V gene TRBV7-2, with a tentative D call TRBD2 (6 bases). The CDR3 runs to 14 residues. Germline V gene lookup returns CDR1 SGHTA and CDR2 FQGNSA. Deletions cut 5 bases from V and 4 bases from J, with 15 bases between.

CDR3 amino acids: CASSPTPGQGGYNEQFF. CDR3 bases: TGTGCCAGCTCCCCTACTCCGGGACAGGGAGGGTACAATGAGCAGTTCTTC. V usage is TRBV18 and J usage is TRBJ2-1; the match to TRBD1 covers 9 bases. V gave up 6 bases and J gave up 4 bases; unmatched junction bases: 13. Germline V lookup: CDR1 KGHSH, CDR2 LQKENI. The CDR3 has 17 amino acids. Complete variable domain (other parts from reference TRBV18 and TRBJ2-1): NAGVMQNPRHLVRRRGQEARLRCSPMKGHSHVYWYRQLPEEGLKFMVYLQKENIIDESGMPKERFSAEFPKEGPSILRIQQVVRGDSAAYFCASSPTPGQGGYNEQFFGPGTRLTVL.

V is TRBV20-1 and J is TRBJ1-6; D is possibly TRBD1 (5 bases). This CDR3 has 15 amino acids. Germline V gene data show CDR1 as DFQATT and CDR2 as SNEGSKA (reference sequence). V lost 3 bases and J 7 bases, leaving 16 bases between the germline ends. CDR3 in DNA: TGCAGTGCTAGGGGGTCGAGCCAGGGCAATTCACCCCTCCACTTT. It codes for CSARGSSQGNSPLHF.

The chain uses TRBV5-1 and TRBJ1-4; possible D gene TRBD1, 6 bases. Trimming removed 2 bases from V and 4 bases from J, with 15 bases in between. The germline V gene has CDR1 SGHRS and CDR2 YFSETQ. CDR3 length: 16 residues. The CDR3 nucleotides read TGCGCCAGCAGCTTAGACAGGCCGCAGGTTAATGAAAAACTGTTTTTT. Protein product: CASSLDRPQVNEKLFF.

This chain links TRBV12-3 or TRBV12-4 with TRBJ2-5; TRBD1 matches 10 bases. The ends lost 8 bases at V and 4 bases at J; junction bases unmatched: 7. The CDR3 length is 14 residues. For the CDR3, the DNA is TGTGCCAGCGGGATCGGACAGGGGGTAGAGACCCAGTACTTC. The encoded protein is CASGIGQGVETQYF.